This TCR beta chain was recorded in a study of response to subunit inactivated influenza vaccine (dated by TCRdb to the late 2010s). Regarding the research as a whole: Deep quantitative profiling of the T cell receptor repertoire was used in the study to follow responses to a trivalent subunit inactivated influenza vaccine. Beyond this particular receptor, the publication reports: According to the authors, only a limited number of new T cells may be recruited by each seasonal influenza vaccination.

This clonotype was seen only a few times. The specificity of this receptor is unknown. Qualities for individual bases were not recorded, and no much larger clone is one base off. Libraries were made using RT-PCR. The listed sequencing device is Illumina HiSeq 2500. TCRdb reran the public reads through fastp at Q25 and MiXCR, keeping productive beta chains. Each record represents a unique CDR3 protein, reported with the most common genes and DNA among its rows. The sample table lists around 570,000 distinct CDR3 sequences, around 11% of them with a count of one. Approximately 11% of the sample is in the top ten clones. The germline V gene provides CDR1 MDHEN and CDR2 SYDVKM. The CDR3 sequence holds 15 residues, the cysteine and phenylalanine included. Only the CDR3 part of the read is kept: 45 bases, read in frame from the first base. The germline ends are 10 bases apart after V is trimmed by 5 bases and J by 0 bases.

These same records also appear under a second study, on T cells expressing NK-cell markers. As noted in the second study: 5'RACE template switching, by which a universal primer site and unique molecular identifiers were added, was used to make TCR beta cDNA libraries. TCR beta-chain repertoires were profiled in sorted CD3+CD56+NKG2C+, CD3+CD56+NKG2C- and CD3+CD56-NKG2C+ T-cell subsets from about 8 donors. Seven of the eight sequenced donors were HCMV-seropositive and one was HCMV-seronegative. In several experiments an anti-gammadeltaTCR antibody was added to restrict sorting to alphabetaTCR-expressing T cells. For six donors, the dominant CD3+CD56+NKG2C+ clonotypes were among the top 10 CD8+ clonotypes and accounted for roughly 1.0-7.5% of CD8+ T cells. Those dominant clonotypes were again the most abundant among CD3+CD56-NKG2C+ cells in a few donors, at about 25-60.1%. Whether the expanded NKG2C-expressing T cell clones were specific for HCMV antigens was left unclear. All eight donors whose samples were sequenced were randomly selected healthy volunteers, three of them men and five women. A commercial ELISA kit detecting HCMV-specific IgG in serum was used to determine HCMV serostatus. Peripheral blood mononuclear cells were isolated from blood by Ficoll density gradient centrifugation. For roughly six donors, bulk peripheral blood T-cell repertoires were also sequenced from unsorted PBMC. cDNA synthesis was primed from the TCR beta constant segment, followed by two successive PCR amplification steps. Illumina HiSeq 2000/2500, MiSeq or NextSeq was used to sequence libraries as 2 x 150 bp reads. MIGEC was used to demultiplex reads and group reads by UMI, and MiTCR was used to assemble and quantify clonotypes. To exclude erroneous sequences, only TCR cDNA sequences supported by at least two reads were retained. The tcR package was used for downstream repertoire analysis, with clonotypes matched between fractions based on CDR3 nucleotide sequence plus V segment. Antigen specificity was annotated against VDJdb with VDJmatch, allowing one amino acid substitution in CDR3.

Source: PBMCs from blood, taken on the day of vaccination. The receptor comes from a man aged 50 to 59 who received an inactivated influenza vaccine. Donor details come from another sample of the same person, matched by shared clones. The sequence links TRBV28 to TRBJ1-4, with the D gene not clear enough to name. The CDR3 sequence is CASSTPGATNEKLFF. At the DNA level, the sequence is TGTGCCAGCAGTACCCCAGGTGCAACTAATGAAAAACTGTTTTTT.